Listed below are T cell receptor beta chains from one sample, sequenced in a study of blood T cell repertoires in COVID-19. Using immunoSEQ multiplex PCR, the repertoire was profiled, and TCRdb retains in-frame clones only, with some absent. Of roughly 200,000 clones detected, around 82% appear once; the ten largest clones hold 8.6%. The specimen sequenced was peripheral blood. These receptor sequences come from a man aged 40-50 years with active or convalescent COVID-19. The CDR3 runs from the conserved cysteine through the conserved F or W. The order of the fields is D gene, J gene, clone size, V gene, CDR3 DNA, CDR3 protein. D genes are given only for firm matches. Size values are once, few and many counts, or a class for expanded clones, and some rows have none.

d_call: -
j_call: TRBJ2-5
clone_size: -
v_call: TRBV12-5
cdr3_nt: TGTGCTAGTGGTGGGAACAGGGGGGGACCAGATGGGGAGACCCAGTACTTC
cdr3_aa: CASGGNRGGPDGETQYF

d_call: -
j_call: TRBJ1-1
clone_size: few
v_call: TRBV18
cdr3_nt: TGTGCCAGCTCCCTTCTTGACACTGAAGCTTTCTTT
cdr3_aa: CASSLLDTEAFF

d_call: TRBD1
j_call: TRBJ1-5
clone_size: -
v_call: TRBV18
cdr3_nt: TGTGCCAGCTCACCCCGGGGGGTGGACAGGGGCAATCAGCCCCAGCATTTT
cdr3_aa: CASSPRGVDRGNQPQHF

d_call: TRBD1
j_call: TRBJ2-3
clone_size: -
v_call: TRBV24-1
cdr3_nt: TGTGCCACCAGTGACCCACGGACAGGGGGAATTACAGATACGCAGTATTTT
cdr3_aa: CATSDPRTGGITDTQYF

d_call: TRBD1
j_call: TRBJ1-6
clone_size: -
v_call: TRBV4-1
cdr3_nt: TGCGCCAGCAGCCAGGTTACAGGGGATTCACCCCTCCACTTT
cdr3_aa: CASSQVTGDSPLHF

d_call: TRBD1
j_call: TRBJ1-2
clone_size: -
v_call: TRBV4-3
cdr3_nt: TGCGCCAGCAGCCAAGAGCCGACAGGGAACTATGGCTACACCTTC
cdr3_aa: CASSQEPTGNYGYTF

d_call: TRBD1
j_call: TRBJ2-2
clone_size: -
v_call: TRBV10-1
cdr3_nt: TGCGCCAGCATCCAGACAGGGGGTATCGGGGAGCTGTTTTTT
cdr3_aa: CASIQTGGIGELFF

d_call: -
j_call: TRBJ1-6
clone_size: -
v_call: TRBV12-3/TRBV12-4
cdr3_nt: TGTGCCAGCAGCCGGAAGGGGGATTCACCCCTCCACTTT
cdr3_aa: CASSRKGDSPLHF

d_call: -
j_call: TRBJ1-1
clone_size: -
v_call: TRBV19
cdr3_nt: TGTGCCAGTAGAAAACGGGCCAGGGAAGTGGACACTGAAGCTTTCTTT
cdr3_aa: CASRKRAREVDTEAFF

d_call: TRBD2
j_call: TRBJ2-3
clone_size: -
v_call: TRBV2
cdr3_nt: TGTGCCAGCAGTAGGGACTACACAGATACGCAGTATTTT
cdr3_aa: CASSRDYTDTQYF

d_call: -
j_call: TRBJ1-6
clone_size: -
v_call: TRBV4-1
cdr3_nt: TGCGCCAGCGCTACAACCGGAGGATGGAATTCACCCCTCCACTTT
cdr3_aa: CASATTGGWNSPLHF

d_call: -
j_call: TRBJ2-3
clone_size: once
v_call: TRBV19
cdr3_nt: TGTGCCAGTAGTAGATCCCGTAGTGGTTTTTTTGCAGATACGCAGTATTTT
cdr3_aa: CASSRSRSGFFADTQYF

d_call: TRBD1
j_call: TRBJ1-1
clone_size: -
v_call: TRBV28
cdr3_nt: TGTGCCAGCAGACTGACAGGGCAGAACACTGAAGCTTTCTTT
cdr3_aa: CASRLTGQNTEAFF

d_call: -
j_call: TRBJ2-6
clone_size: -
v_call: TRBV10-3
cdr3_nt: TGTGCCATCAGCGGGGGTAGCTCTGGGGCCAACGTCCTGACTTTC
cdr3_aa: CAISGGSSGANVLTF

d_call: -
j_call: TRBJ1-1
clone_size: -
v_call: TRBV27
cdr3_nt: TGTGCCAGCAGTTGGCAGGGGTCGGCAGAAGCTTTCTTT
cdr3_aa: CASSWQGSAEAFF

d_call: -
j_call: TRBJ2-7
clone_size: -
v_call: TRBV7-8
cdr3_nt: TGTGCCAGCAGCTTATTAGCCGGTCCCTACGAGCAGTACTTC
cdr3_aa: CASSLLAGPYEQYF

d_call: -
j_call: TRBJ2-1
clone_size: -
v_call: TRBV5-1
cdr3_nt: TGCGCCAGCAGCTTGGGAGGCCAAACCTACAATGAGCAGTTCTTC
cdr3_aa: CASSLGGQTYNEQFF

d_call: TRBD1
j_call: TRBJ1-4
clone_size: -
v_call: TRBV5-1
cdr3_nt: TGCGCCAGCAGCTTCGGGACAGGGCAGGAAAAACTGTTTTTT
cdr3_aa: CASSFGTGQEKLFF

d_call: -
j_call: TRBJ2-1
clone_size: -
v_call: TRBV24-1
cdr3_nt: TGTGCCACCAGTGACCTCACCCCCAGGGGTGGCTACAATGAGCAGTTCTTC
cdr3_aa: CATSDLTPRGGYNEQFF

d_call: -
j_call: TRBJ2-2
clone_size: -
v_call: TRBV9
cdr3_nt: TGTGCCAGCAGCCCTAGTAACACCGGGGAGCTGTTTTTT
cdr3_aa: CASSPSNTGELFF

d_call: TRBD1
j_call: TRBJ2-7
clone_size: -
v_call: TRBV7-3
cdr3_nt: TGTGCCAGCAGCTTCCGACAGGGACCGTACTTC
cdr3_aa: CASSFRQGPYF

d_call: TRBD2
j_call: TRBJ2-1
clone_size: -
v_call: TRBV9
cdr3_nt: TGTGCCAGCAGCGCATTAGCTCTTAGCGGGGGGAAGAATGAGCAGTTCTTC
cdr3_aa: CASSALALSGGKNEQFF

d_call: TRBD2
j_call: TRBJ2-7
clone_size: -
v_call: TRBV6-5
cdr3_nt: TGTGCCAGCAGTTACTCCGCTAGCGGGAGTATCTACGAGCAGTACTTC
cdr3_aa: CASSYSASGSIYEQYF

d_call: -
j_call: TRBJ1-5
clone_size: -
v_call: TRBV30
cdr3_nt: TGTGCCTGGAGTAGCCAGGACTCTCCTTCGGAGCCCCAGCATTTT
cdr3_aa: CAWSSQDSPSEPQHF

d_call: -
j_call: TRBJ1-1
clone_size: once
v_call: TRBV5-8
cdr3_nt: TGTGCCAGCAGCTTGACTTTAGGGGCGAGCACTGAAGCTTTCTTT
cdr3_aa: CASSLTLGASTEAFF

d_call: -
j_call: TRBJ1-2
clone_size: -
v_call: TRBV14
cdr3_nt: TGTGCCAGCAGCCATGGAGGGTCTCGCTACACCTTC
cdr3_aa: CASSHGGSRYTF

d_call: -
j_call: TRBJ2-7
clone_size: -
v_call: TRBV12-3/TRBV12-4
cdr3_nt: TGTGCCAGCACCAACAGCAGGGAGCAGTACTTC
cdr3_aa: CASTNSREQYF

d_call: -
j_call: TRBJ1-5
clone_size: -
v_call: TRBV7-8
cdr3_nt: TGTGCCAGCAGCTTAGGACTTGGGAATCAGCCCCAGCATTTT
cdr3_aa: CASSLGLGNQPQHF

d_call: -
j_call: TRBJ1-1
clone_size: -
v_call: TRBV6-5
cdr3_nt: TGTGCCAGCAGAGGACAAGACAGCATGAACACTGAAGCTTTCTTT
cdr3_aa: CASRGQDSMNTEAFF

d_call: TRBD2
j_call: TRBJ2-7
clone_size: -
v_call: TRBV4-2
cdr3_nt: TGTGCCAGCAGCCAAGATCTCCCAGCGGGAGTGTACGAGCAGTACTTC
cdr3_aa: CASSQDLPAGVYEQYF

d_call: -
j_call: TRBJ2-1
clone_size: -
v_call: TRBV11-3
cdr3_nt: TGTGCCAGCAGCTTTCTCTTCGAGCGGGCAAATGAGCAGTTCTTC
cdr3_aa: CASSFLFERANEQFF